The T cell receptor (beta chain) described here comes from a study of blood T cell repertoires in COVID-19. Overall study context: Samples of COVID-19 (acute and convalescent) were obtained from the United States, Italy and Spain. T cells, B-cell-depleted T cells, or PBMCs supplied cDNA or gDNA.

In the original workflow: Amplification with reference gene primers provided the estimates of nucleated cell counts. Measured with immunoSEQ multiplex PCR; TCRdb has only the in-frame clones, and not every one. The V and J calls and clone size are taken from that table; D and trimming were inferred from the DNA. Of 95,000 to 110,000 clones listed, over 65% are singletons. Germline CDR1 is ENHRY and CDR2 is SYGVKD. The length of the CDR3 is 13 residues. V shed 3 bases, J shed 11 bases, and the junction held 10 bases outside the gene matches. J is TRBJ2-7 and V is TRBV10-3, with 7 bases identical to TRBD1. This clonotype was obtained from a human donor in a cohort sampled during active COVID-19. The sample was peripheral blood. The CDR3 DNA is TGTGCCATCAGTGACGCTGGACAGGACCGAAAGTACTTC. Protein: CAISDAGQDRKYF.